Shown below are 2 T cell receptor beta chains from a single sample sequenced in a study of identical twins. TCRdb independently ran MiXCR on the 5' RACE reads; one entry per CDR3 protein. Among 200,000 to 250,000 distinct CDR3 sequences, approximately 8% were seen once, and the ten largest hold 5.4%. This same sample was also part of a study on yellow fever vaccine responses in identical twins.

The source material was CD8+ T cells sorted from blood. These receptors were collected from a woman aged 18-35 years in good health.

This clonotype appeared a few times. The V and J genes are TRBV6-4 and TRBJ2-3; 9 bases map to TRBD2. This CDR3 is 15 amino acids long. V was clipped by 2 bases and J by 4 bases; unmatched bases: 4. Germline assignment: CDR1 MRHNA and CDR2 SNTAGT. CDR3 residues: CASSDGQRGADTQYF. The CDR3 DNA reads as TGTGCCAGCAGTGACGGGCAGCGGGGGGCAGATACGCAGTATTTT.

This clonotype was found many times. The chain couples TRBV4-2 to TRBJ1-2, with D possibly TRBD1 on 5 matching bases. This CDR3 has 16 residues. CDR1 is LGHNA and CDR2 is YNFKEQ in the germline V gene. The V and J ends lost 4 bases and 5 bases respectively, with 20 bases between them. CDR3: CASSPRRQLLPYGYTF. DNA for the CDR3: TGTGCCAGCAGCCCTCGACGACAGTTACTCCCATATGGCTACACCTTC.